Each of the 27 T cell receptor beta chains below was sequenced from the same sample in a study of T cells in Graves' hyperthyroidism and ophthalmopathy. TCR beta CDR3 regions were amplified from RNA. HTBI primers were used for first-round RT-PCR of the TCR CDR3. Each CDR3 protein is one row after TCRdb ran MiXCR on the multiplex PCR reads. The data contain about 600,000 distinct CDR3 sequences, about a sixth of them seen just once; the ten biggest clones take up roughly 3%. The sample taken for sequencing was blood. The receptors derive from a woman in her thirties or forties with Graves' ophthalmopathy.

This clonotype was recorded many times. This CDR3 is CSAPPAGRGMTEAFF. The CDR3, as DNA: TGCAGTGCTCCCCCGGCAGGGCGGGGGATGACTGAAGCTTTCTTT. The chain employs TRBV20-1 and TRBJ1-1; tentatively, D is TRBD1 (5 bases). CDR1 and CDR2 (germline): DFQATT, SNEGSKA (reference sequence). V dropped 5 bases and J dropped 5 bases, with 21 bases sitting between them. The CDR3 is 15 amino acids.

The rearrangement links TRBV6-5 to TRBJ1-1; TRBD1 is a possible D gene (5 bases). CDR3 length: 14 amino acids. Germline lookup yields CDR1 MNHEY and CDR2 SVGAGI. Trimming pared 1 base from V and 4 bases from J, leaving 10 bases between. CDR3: CASSYFEGSTEAFF. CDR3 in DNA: TGTGCCAGCAGTTACTTCGAGGGGAGCACTGAAGCTTTCTTT.

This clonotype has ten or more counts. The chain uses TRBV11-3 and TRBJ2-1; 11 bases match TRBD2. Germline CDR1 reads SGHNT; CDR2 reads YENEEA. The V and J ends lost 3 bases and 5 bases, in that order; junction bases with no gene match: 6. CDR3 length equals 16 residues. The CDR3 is CASSLDGTSGDNEQFF. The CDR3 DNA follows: TGTGCCAGCAGCTTGGATGGGACTAGCGGCGACAATGAGCAGTTCTTC.

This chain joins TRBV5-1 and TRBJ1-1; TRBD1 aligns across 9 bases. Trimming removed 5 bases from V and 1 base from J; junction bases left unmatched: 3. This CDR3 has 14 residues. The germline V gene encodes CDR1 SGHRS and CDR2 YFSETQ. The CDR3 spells CASRDRGQNTEAFF. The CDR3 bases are TGCGCCAGCAGGGACAGGGGTCAGAACACTGAAGCTTTCTTT.

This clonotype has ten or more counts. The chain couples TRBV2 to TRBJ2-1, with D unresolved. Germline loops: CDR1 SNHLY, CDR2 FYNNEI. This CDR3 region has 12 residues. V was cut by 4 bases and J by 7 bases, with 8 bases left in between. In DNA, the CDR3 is TGTGCCAGCAGTGTGCCATGGAATGAGCAGTTCTTC. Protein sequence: CASSVPWNEQFF.

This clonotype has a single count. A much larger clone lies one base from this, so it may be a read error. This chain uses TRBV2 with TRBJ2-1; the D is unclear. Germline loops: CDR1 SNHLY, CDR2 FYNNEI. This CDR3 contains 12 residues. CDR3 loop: CATANRWDERFF. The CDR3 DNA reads TGTGCCACCGCGAATAGGTGGGATGAGCGGTTCTTC.

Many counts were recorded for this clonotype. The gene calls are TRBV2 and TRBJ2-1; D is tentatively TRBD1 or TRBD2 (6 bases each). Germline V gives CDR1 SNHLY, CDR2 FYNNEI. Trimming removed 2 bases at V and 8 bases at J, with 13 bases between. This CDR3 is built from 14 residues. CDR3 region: CASSEQGRRDEQFF. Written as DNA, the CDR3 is TGTGCCAGCAGTGAACAGGGGAGGAGGGATGAGCAGTTCTTC.

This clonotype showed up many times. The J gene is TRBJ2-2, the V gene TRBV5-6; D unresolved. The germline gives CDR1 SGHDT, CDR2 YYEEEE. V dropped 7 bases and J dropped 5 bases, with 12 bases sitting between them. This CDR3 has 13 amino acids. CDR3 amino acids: CASRRFGTGELFF. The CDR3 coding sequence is TGTGCCAGCCGCCGGTTTGGTACCGGGGAGCTGTTTTTT. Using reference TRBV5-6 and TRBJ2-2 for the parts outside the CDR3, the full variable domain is DAGVTQSPTHLIKTRGQQVTLRCSPKSGHDTVSWYQQALGQGPQFIFQYYEEEERQRGNFPDRFSGHQFPNYSSELNVNALLLGDSALYLCASRRFGTGELFFGEGSRLTVL.

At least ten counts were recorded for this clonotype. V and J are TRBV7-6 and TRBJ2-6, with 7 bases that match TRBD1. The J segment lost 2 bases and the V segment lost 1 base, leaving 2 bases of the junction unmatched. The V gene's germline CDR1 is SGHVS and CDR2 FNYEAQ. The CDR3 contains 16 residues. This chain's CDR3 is CASSLGQGTGANVLTF. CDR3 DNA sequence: TGTGCCAGCAGCTTAGGACAGGGAACTGGGGCCAACGTCCTGACTTTC.

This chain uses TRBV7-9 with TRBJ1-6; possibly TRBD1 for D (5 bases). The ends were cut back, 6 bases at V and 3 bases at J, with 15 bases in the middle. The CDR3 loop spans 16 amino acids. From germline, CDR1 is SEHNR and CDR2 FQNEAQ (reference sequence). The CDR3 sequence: CASSRAGFSYNSPLHF. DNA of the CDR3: TGTGCCAGCAGTCGCGCAGGGTTCAGCTATAATTCACCCCTCCACTTT.

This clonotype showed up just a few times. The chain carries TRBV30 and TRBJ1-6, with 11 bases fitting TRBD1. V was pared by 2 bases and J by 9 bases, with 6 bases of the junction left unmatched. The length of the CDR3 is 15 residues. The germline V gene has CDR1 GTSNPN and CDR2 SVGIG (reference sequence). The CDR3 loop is CAWSSAGQGASPLHF. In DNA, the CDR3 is TGTGCCTGGAGTTCCGCCGGACAGGGGGCTTCACCCCTCCACTTT.

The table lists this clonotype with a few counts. CDR3 coding DNA: TGCAGTGCTAGACTGCTCGTGGGTAATGAAAAACTGTTTTTT. It encodes CSARLLVGNEKLFF. The rearrangement links TRBV20-1 to TRBJ1-4; no definite D call. Germline V CDR1 and CDR2: DFQATT, SNEGSKA (reference sequence). The CDR3 is made up of 14 amino acids. V was clipped by 2 bases and J by 4 bases, with 11 bases between them.

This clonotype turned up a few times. DNA of the CDR3: TGTGCCAGCAGTCCGACAGAGACGCAAGAGACCCAGTACTTC. Amino acid sequence: CASSPTETQETQYF. V is TRBV25-1 and J is TRBJ2-5, with D tentatively TRBD1 (5 bases). V lost 5 bases to trimming and J lost 2 bases, with 12 bases between them. CDR1 and CDR2 (germline): MGHDK, SYGVNS. This CDR3 is 14 amino acids long.

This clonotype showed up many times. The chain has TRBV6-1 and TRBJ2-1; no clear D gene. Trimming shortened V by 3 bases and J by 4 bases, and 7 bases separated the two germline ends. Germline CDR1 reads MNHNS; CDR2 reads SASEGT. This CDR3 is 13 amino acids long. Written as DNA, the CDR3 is TGTGCCAGCAGTGATCCGCGATACAATGAGCAGTTCTTC. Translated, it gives CASSDPRYNEQFF.

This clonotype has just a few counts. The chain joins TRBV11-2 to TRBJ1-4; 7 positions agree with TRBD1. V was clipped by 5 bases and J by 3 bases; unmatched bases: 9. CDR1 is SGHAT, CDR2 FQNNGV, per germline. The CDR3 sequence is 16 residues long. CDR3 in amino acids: CASSQDRTGANEKLFF. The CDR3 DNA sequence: TGTGCCAGCAGCCAAGATAGAACAGGGGCTAATGAAAAACTGTTTTTT. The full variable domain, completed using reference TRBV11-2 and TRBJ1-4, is EAGVAQSPRYKIIEKRQSVAFWCNPISGHATLYWYQQILGQGPKLLIQFQNNGVVDDSQLPKDRFSAERLKGVDSTLKIQPAKLEDSAVYLCASSQDRTGANEKLFFGSGTQLSVL.

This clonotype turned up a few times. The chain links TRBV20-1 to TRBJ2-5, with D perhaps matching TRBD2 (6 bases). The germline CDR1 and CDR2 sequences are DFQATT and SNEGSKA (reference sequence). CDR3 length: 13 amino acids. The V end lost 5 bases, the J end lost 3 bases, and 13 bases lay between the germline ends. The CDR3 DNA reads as TGCAGTGCTTCGCGGGAACCAAAAGAGACCCAGTACTTC. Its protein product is CSASREPKETQYF.

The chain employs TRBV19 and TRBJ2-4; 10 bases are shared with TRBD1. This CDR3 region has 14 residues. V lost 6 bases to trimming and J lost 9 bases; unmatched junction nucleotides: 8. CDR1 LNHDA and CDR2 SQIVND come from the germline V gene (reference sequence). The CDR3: CASSDDRGRGIQYF. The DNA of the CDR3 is TGTGCCAGTAGCGACGACAGGGGGCGCGGCATTCAGTACTTC.

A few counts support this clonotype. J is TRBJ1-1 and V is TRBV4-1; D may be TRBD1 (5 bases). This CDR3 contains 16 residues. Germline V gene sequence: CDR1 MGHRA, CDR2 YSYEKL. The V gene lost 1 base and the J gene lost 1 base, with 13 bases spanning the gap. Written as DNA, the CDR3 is TGCGCCAGCAGCCAAGGCAGGGCCTCTTCGAACACTGAAGCTTTCTTT. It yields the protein CASSQGRASSNTEAFF.

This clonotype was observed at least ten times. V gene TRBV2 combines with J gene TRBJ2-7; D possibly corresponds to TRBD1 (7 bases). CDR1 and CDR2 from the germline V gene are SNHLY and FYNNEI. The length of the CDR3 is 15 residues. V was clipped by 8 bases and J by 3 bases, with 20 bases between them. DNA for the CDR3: TGTGCCAGCCATCTCCCGGGCGGGACAGACTACGAGCAGTACTTC. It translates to CASHLPGGTDYEQYF.

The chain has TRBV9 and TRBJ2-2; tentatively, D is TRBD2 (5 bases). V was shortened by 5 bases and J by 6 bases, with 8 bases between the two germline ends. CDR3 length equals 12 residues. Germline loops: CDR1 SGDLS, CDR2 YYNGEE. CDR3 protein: CASSRESGELFF. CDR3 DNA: TGTGCCAGCAGTCGGGAATCCGGGGAGCTGTTTTTT.

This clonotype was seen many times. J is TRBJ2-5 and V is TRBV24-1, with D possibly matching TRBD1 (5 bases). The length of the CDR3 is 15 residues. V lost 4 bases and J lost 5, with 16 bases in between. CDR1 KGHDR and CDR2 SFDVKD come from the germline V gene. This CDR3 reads CATSDASRGRETQYF. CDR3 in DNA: TGTGCCACCAGTGACGCATCAAGGGGAAGGGAGACCCAGTACTTC.

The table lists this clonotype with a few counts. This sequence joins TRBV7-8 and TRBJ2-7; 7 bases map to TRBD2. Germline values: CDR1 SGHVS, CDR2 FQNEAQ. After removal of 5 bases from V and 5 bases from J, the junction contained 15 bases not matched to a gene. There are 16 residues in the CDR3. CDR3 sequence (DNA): TGTGCCAGCAGCCGCGTTCCGGGAGGCGAAGGCGACGAGCAGTACTTC. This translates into CASSRVPGGEGDEQYF.

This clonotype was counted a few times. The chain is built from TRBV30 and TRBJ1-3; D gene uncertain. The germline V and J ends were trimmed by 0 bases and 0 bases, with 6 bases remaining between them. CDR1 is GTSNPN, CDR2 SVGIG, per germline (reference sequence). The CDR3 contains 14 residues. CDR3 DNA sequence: TGTGCCTGGAGTGTGTTTAGCTCTGGAAACACCATATATTTT. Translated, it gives CAWSVFSSGNTIYF.

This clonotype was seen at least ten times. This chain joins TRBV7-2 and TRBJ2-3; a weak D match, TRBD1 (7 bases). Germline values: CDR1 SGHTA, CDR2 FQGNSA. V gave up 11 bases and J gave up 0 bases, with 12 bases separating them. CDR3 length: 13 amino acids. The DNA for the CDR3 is TGTGCCTGCGGGACAGATAGCACAGATACGCAGTATTTT. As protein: CACGTDSTDTQYF. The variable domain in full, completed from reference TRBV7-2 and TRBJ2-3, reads GAGVSQSPSNKVTEKGKDVELRCDPISGHTALYWYRQSLGQGLEFLIYFQGNSAPDKSGLPSDRFSAERTGGSVSTLTIQRTQQEDSAVYLCACGTDSTDTQYFGPGTRLTVL.

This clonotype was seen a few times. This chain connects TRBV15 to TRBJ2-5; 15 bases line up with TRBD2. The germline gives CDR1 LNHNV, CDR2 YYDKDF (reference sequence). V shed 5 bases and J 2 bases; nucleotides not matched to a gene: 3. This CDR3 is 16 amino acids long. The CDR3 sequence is CATSGTSGGLQETQYF. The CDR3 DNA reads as TGTGCCACCAGCGGGACTAGCGGGGGGTTACAAGAGACCCAGTACTTC.

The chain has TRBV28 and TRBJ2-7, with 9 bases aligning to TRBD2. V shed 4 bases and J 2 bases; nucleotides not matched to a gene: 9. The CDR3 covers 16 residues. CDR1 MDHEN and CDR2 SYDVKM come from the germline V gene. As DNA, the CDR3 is TGTGCCAGCAGTTCCCCGACTAGCGGCCCAACCTACGAGCAGTACTTC. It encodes CASSSPTSGPTYEQYF.

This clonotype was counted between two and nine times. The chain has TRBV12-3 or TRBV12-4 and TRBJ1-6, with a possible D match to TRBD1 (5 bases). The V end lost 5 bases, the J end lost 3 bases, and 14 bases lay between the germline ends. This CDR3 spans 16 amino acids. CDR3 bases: TGTGCCAGCAGTCGCTACGGGGCGGACTATAATTCACCCCTCCACTTT. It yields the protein CASSRYGADYNSPLHF.